This T cell receptor beta chain was documented in a study of OX40 agonist ivuxolimab in advanced cancers. About the research overall: An agonistic anti-OX40 (CD134) antibody, ivuxolimab, was used to treat the patients.

Autoimmune disease history or systemic immunosuppression excluded patients. CDR3 length equals 14 residues. Germline loops: CDR1 SGHNT, CDR2 YYREEE (reference sequence). Trimming cost V 3 bases and J 0 bases, with 9 bases left between them. The repertoire was sequenced with immunoSEQ multiplex PCR; TCRdb's copy has only in-frame clones and lacks some. The table shows fewer than 85,000 clones, with approximately 82% occurring only once. The sequencing here drew on CD4+ or CD8+ T cells sorted from blood, taken in a trial of the OX40 agonist ivuxolimab. This TCR was sampled from an adult with an advanced solid tumor such as melanoma, head and neck, liver or kidney cancer. The chain combines TRBV5-4 with TRBJ1-2, with D possibly being TRBD1 (5 bases). The CDR3 spells CASSSPTANYGYTF. The CDR3 nucleotides read TGTGCCAGCAGCTCCCCGACAGCTAACTATGGCTACACCTTC.